The source of this T cell receptor (beta chain) is a study of T cell responses to AZD1222 COVID-19 vaccine. The study pooled second doses at about 4 or about 12 weeks. TCRdb's table, derived via immunoSEQ multiplex PCR, lists solely in-frame clones and lacks some. The sample shows approximately 200,000 clones, roughly 90% of them seen only once. This CDR3 comprises 16 residues. Germline values: CDR1 LNHNV, CDR2 YYDKDF (reference sequence). After removal of 3 bases from V and 7 bases from J, the junction contained 12 bases not matched to a gene. This clonotype was obtained from an adult who received the AZD1222 COVID-19 vaccine. The specimen was peripheral blood, collected 28 days after the second AZD1222 dose. V usage is TRBV15 and J usage is TRBJ2-1; 7 nucleotides match TRBD2. CDR3 in DNA: TGTGCCACCAGCAGGCCCCTTACCGGGGGGAGGAATGAGCAGTTCTTC. Its translation: CATSRPLTGGRNEQFF.